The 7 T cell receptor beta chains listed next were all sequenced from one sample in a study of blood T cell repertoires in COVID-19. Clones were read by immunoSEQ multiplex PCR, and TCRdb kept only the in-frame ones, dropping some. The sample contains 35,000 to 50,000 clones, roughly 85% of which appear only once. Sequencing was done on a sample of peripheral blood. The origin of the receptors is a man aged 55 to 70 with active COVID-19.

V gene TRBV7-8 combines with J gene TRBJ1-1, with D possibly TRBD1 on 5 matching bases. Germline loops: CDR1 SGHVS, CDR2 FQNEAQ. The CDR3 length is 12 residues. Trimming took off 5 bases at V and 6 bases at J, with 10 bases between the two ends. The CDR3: CASSRRGAEAFF. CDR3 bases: TGTGCCAGCAGCCGGCGGGGGGCTGAAGCTTTCTTT.

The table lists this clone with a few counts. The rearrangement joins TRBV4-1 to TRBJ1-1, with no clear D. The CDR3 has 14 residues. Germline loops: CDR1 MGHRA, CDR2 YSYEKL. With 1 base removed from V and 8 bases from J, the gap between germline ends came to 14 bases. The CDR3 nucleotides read TGCGCCAGCAGCCAAGGGAATCTACTCGGGGAAGCTTTCTTT. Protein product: CASSQGNLLGEAFF.

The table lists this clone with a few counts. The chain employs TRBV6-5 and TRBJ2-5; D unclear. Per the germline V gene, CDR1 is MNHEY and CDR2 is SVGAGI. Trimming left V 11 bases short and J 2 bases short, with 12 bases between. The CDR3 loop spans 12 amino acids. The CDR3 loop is CAGSRSQETQYF. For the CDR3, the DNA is TGTGCCGGTAGCCGGTCGCAAGAGACCCAGTACTTC.

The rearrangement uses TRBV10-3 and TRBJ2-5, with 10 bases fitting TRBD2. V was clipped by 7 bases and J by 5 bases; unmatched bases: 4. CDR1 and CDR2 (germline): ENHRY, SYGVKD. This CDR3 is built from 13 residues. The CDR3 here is CAINTSGTETQYF. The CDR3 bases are TGTGCCATCAACACTAGCGGGACGGAGACCCAGTACTTC.

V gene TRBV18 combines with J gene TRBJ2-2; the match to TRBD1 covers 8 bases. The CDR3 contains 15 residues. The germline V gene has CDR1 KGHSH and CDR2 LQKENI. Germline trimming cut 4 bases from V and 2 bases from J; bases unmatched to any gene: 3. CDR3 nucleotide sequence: TGTGCCAGCTCACTTGGACAGGGAAACACCGGGGAGCTGTTTTTT. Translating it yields CASSLGQGNTGELFF.

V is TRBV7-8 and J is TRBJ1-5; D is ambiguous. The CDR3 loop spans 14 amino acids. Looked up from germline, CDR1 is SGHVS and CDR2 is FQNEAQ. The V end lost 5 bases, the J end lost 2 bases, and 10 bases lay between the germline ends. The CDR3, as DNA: TGTGCCAGCAGCGCTACAGTAGGCAATCAGCCCCAGCATTTT. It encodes CASSATVGNQPQHF.

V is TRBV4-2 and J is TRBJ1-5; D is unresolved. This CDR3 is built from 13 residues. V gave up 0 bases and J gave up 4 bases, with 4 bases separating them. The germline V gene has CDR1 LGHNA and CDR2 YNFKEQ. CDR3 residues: CASSQDYNQPQHF. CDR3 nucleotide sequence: TGTGCCAGCAGCCAAGATTATAATCAGCCCCAGCATTTT.